The 8 T cell receptor beta chains below come from one sample, sequenced in a study of T cells after yellow fever vaccination (dated by TCRdb to about 2019). This sample's treatment or condition label indicates: live attenuated yellow fever vaccine strain. Receptor amplification or capture employed 5' RACE. TCRdb names Illumina HiSeq 2500 as the instrument used. The raw public data were reprocessed by TCRdb itself: fastp quality trimming at Q25, MiXCR clonotype calling, in-frame beta chains only. Here each entry gathers all rows of one CDR3 protein and keeps the most common genes and DNA. This sample lists around 40,000 distinct CDR3 sequences; 6% to 7% were detected once. Over 14% of the sample is in the top ten clones. The specimen was CD8+ T cells not binding an NS4B(214-222) dextramer, sorted from PBMCs, collected 45 days after the yellow fever booster vaccination. The sample's cell subset or site label, in plain terms: NS4B epitope dextramer-negative CD8 T cells. The source of these receptors is a man aged 30 to 45 who received the YFV17D yellow fever vaccine.

This clonotype was counted ten times or more. The chain has TRBV5-1 and TRBJ1-3; D gene uncertain. The V and J ends lost 4 bases and 0 bases respectively, with 8 bases between them. CDR1 SGHRS and CDR2 YFSETQ come from the germline V gene. The CDR3 runs 14 residues. The CDR3 DNA reads TGCGCCAGCAGCAGGGAAGTCTCTGGAAACACCATATATTTT. This codes for CASSREVSGNTIYF.

As for this clonotype: This may stem from a read error, because a much larger clone lies one nucleotide away. V gene TRBV11-2 combines with J gene TRBJ2-4; a weak D match, TRBD1 (7 bases). In germline, CDR1 is SGHAT, CDR2 FQNNGV. The V end lost 10 bases, the J end lost 7 bases, and 14 bases lay between the germline ends. The CDR3 covers 12 residues. The CDR3 DNA reads TGTGCCACCAGGGGGGTCAACAACATTCAGTACTTC. Translating gives CATRGVNNIQYF. Full variable domain (missing parts from reference TRBV11-2 and TRBJ2-4): EAGVAQSPRYKIIEKRQSVAFWCNPISGHATLYWYQQILGQGPKLLIQFQNNGVVDDSQLPKDRFSAERLKGVDSTLKIQPAKLEDSAVYLCATRGVNNIQYFGAGTRLSVL.

The rearrangement uses TRBV5-6 and TRBJ2-5; D call uncertain. Germline V lookup: CDR1 SGHDT, CDR2 YYEEEE. V was cut by 1 base and J by 2 bases, with 9 bases left in between. The length of the CDR3 is 14 residues. In DNA, the CDR3 is TGTGCCAGCAGCTTGCGAAGCTGGCAAGAGACCCAGTACTTC. Translation gives CASSLRSWQETQYF.

This clonotype was seen at least ten times. V is TRBV5-1 and J is TRBJ2-7; 11 bases are a match to TRBD1. The CDR3 runs 14 residues. CDR1 SGHRS and CDR2 YFSETQ come from the germline V gene. With V trimmed by 3 bases and J by 4 bases, 3 bases remained unmatched. The CDR3 DNA is TGCGCCAGCAGCTCCGGACAGGGGGCTTACGAGCAGTACTTC. Translated, it gives CASSSGQGAYEQYF.

This clonotype has at least ten counts. The gene calls are TRBV6-5 and TRBJ2-5, with D tentatively TRBD2 (5 bases). This CDR3 has 11 amino acids. Trimming cost V 4 bases and J 5 bases, with 5 bases left between them. The germline V gene has CDR1 MNHEY and CDR2 SVGAGI. Here the CDR3 reads CASSSGETQYF. The CDR3 DNA is TGTGCCAGCAGTTCGGGGGAGACCCAGTACTTC.

The rearrangement links TRBV4-3 to TRBJ1-2; D is possibly TRBD1 (5 bases). The CDR3 spans 17 residues. Germline V gives CDR1 LGHNA, CDR2 YSLEER. V lost 4 bases, J lost 6 bases, and 24 bases lay in between. The CDR3: CASSRQEAGGSRDGYTF. The CDR3 region has the DNA TGCGCCAGCAGCCGCCAAGAGGCTGGGGGATCGCGGGATGGCTACACCTTC.

Sample share makes this clonotype medium-sized. This chain joins TRBV4-3 and TRBJ2-3; a weak D match, TRBD2 (6 bases). CDR1 LGHNA and CDR2 YSLEER come from the germline V gene. This CDR3 is built from 17 residues. Trimming cost V 0 bases and J 5 bases, with 18 bases left between them. This CDR3 reads CASSQDGPLFSGDTQYF. The CDR3 region has the DNA TGCGCCAGCAGCCAAGATGGTCCTCTCTTTAGCGGAGATACGCAGTATTTT.

This clonotype came up many times. V and J are TRBV11-2 and TRBJ2-1; either TRBD1 or TRBD2 may fit D (5 bases each). The V end lost 4 bases, the J end lost 7 bases, and 17 bases lay between the germline ends. Germline values: CDR1 SGHAT, CDR2 FQNNGV. The CDR3 length is 15 residues. The CDR3 loop is CASSSGAPSFNEQFF. CDR3 nucleotide sequence: TGTGCCAGCAGCTCCGGGGCTCCCAGTTTTAATGAGCAGTTCTTC.